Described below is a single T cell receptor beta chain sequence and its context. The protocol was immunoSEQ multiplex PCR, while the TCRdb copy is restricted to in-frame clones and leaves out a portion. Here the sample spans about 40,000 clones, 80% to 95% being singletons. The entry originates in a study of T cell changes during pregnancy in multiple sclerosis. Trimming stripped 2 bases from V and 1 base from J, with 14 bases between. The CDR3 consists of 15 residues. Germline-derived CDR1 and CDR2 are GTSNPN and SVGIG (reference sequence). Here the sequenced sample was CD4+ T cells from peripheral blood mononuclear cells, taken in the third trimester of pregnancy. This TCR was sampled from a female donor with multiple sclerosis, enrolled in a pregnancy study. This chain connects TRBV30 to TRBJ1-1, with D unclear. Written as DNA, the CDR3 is TGTGCCTGGAGTATTTTAGGCAGGAAGAACACTGAAGCTTTCTTT. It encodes CAWSILGRKNTEAFF. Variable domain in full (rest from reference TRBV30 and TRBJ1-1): SQTIHQWPATLVQPVGSPLSLECTVEGTSNPNLYWYRQAAGRGLQLLFYSVGIGQISSEVPQNLSASRPQDRQFILSSKKLLLSDSGFYLCAWSILGRKNTEAFFGQGTRLTVV.